This T cell receptor beta chain was obtained from a study of shared clonotypes between healthy human individuals. Method: immunoSEQ multiplex PCR; TCRdb's copy keeps in-frame clones and lacks some. The sample lists 850,000 to 1,200,000 clones, around 76% seen once, with approximately 1.5% in the top ten. The germline V gene has CDR1 SGHRS and CDR2 YFSETQ. V shed 5 bases and J shed 5 bases, with 25 bases lying between them. CDR3 size: 17 residues. This TCR derives from a man aged 18 to 35 in good health. The source material was memory CD4+ T cells sorted from blood. As for subset: CD45RA-negative fraction. This sequence joins TRBV5-1 and TRBJ2-5, with D perhaps assigned TRBD1 or TRBD2 (5 bases each). The CDR3 loop reads CASSSRGWGTPIETQYF. The CDR3 DNA reads as TGCGCCAGCAGTTCCCGGGGTTGGGGGACCCCGATCGAGACCCAGTACTTC.